This T cell receptor beta chain was identified during a study of OX40 agonist ivuxolimab in advanced cancers. The overall study: Participants, 82.7% male, averaged approximately 65 years of age, ranging from about 20 to 80. Partial responses were achieved by three patients, of whom one had hepatocellular carcinoma and two had cutaneous melanoma.

V was shortened by 0 bases and J by 7 bases, with 6 bases between the two germline ends. The CDR3 totals 12 residues. The germline CDR1 and CDR2 sequences are MNHNY and SVGAGI (reference sequence). Repertoires were generated with immunoSEQ multiplex PCR, while TCRdb's copy carries only in-frame clones and drops some. The data show tens of thousands of clones, with roughly nine tenths seen just once and around 0.33% held by the top ten. Sequencing used CD4+ or CD8+ T cells sorted from blood, obtained in a trial of the OX40 agonist ivuxolimab. The chain combines TRBV6-6 with TRBJ1-1, with unresolved D. The source of this sequence is an adult with an advanced solid tumor such as melanoma, head and neck, liver or kidney cancer. The CDR3 here is CASSYSGSEAFF. CDR3 sequence (DNA): TGTGCCAGCAGTTACTCGGGCAGTGAAGCTTTCTTT.